The clone carrying this TCR beta chain occurred once. Sample-barcoded 5' priming and a J-beta primer mix drove a second PCR of roughly 7 to 11 cycles. TCRdb fed the 5' RACE reads into MiXCR, producing one record per CDR3 protein. The data contain hundreds of thousands of distinct CDR3 sequences, around a quarter of them singletons. Germline CDR1 and CDR2: MNHEY and SVGAGI. CDR3 length: 18 amino acids. Trimming cost V 0 bases and J 4 bases; bases outside gene matches: 14. This sample stems from a study of blood T cells in healthy people across ages. Separately, the same data were catalogued under a study of T cells of mothers and their children.

Sequenced sample: blood. This sequence originates from a boy between 10 and 17 years old in good health. The chain couples TRBV6-5 to TRBJ2-5; 7 bases agree with TRBD2. DNA of the CDR3: TGTGCCAGCAGTTACTCCCCAAACCCGGGGCGCGGGGGAGAGACCCAGTACTTC. Protein product: CASSYSPNPGRGGETQYF.